These 23 T cell receptor beta chains were all obtained from the same sample, sequenced in a study of beta chain features in type 1 diabetes. Study findings and constraints: Patients with Type 1 diabetes showed moderately but significantly shorter TCRB CDR3s in all four CD4+ subsets.

Sequenced material consisted of expressed TCRB transcripts (all of the isolated RNA was reverse transcribed). Libraries were prepared by immunoSEQ multiplex PCR; TCRdb keeps only in-frame clonotypes and omits some of them. The sample has hundreds of thousands of clones; 10% to 15% are singletons. No antigens are known for them. The sample consisted of naive CD4+ T cells from blood. These receptors all come from a man younger than 35 with type 1 diabetes.

The V call is TRBV5-1, the J call TRBJ1-2; D perhaps matches TRBD1 (6 bases). Between the trimmed V and J ends, which lost 5 bases and 4 bases, there was a span of 15 bases. The CDR3 spans 14 residues. From germline, CDR1 is SGHRS and CDR2 YFSETQ. The CDR3, as DNA: TGCGCCAGCAGAGCCTCGACAGGCGCCTATGGCTACACCTTC. Encoded protein: CASRASTGAYGYTF.

The genes are TRBV6-5 and TRBJ1-6; D gene unclear. The germline V gene has CDR1 MNHEY and CDR2 SVGAGI. The V end was cut by 2 bases, the J end by 4 bases, with 6 bases between. The CDR3 has 14 residues. CDR3 DNA: TGTGCCAGCAGTTACGGTGGTTATAATTCACCCCTCCACTTT. Translated: CASSYGGYNSPLHF.

The V call is TRBV10-3, the J call TRBJ2-3; D might be TRBD1 (7 bases). Deletions cut 7 bases from V and 4 bases from J, with 12 bases between. Per germline, CDR1 ENHRY and CDR2 SYGVKD. The CDR3 totals 13 residues. This CDR3 is CAITRGAADTQYF. In DNA, the CDR3 is TGTGCCATCACCAGGGGGGCCGCAGATACGCAGTATTTT.

The chain is built from TRBV2 and TRBJ2-1; D not certain. Germline CDR1 SNHLY, CDR2 FYNNEI. The V end was cut by 6 bases, the J end by 10 bases, with 19 bases between. The CDR3 contains 14 residues. CDR3: CASRAFETRREQFF. The CDR3 nucleotides read TGTGCCAGCAGGGCCTTTGAAACCCGTAGGGAGCAGTTCTTC.

This chain links TRBV13 with TRBJ1-1, with D unresolved. This CDR3 has 14 residues. V gave up 3 bases and J gave up 3 bases, with 11 bases separating them. Germline V gives CDR1 PRHDT, CDR2 FYEKMQ (reference sequence). The CDR3 reads CASSLERRYTEAFF. As DNA, the CDR3 is TGTGCCAGCAGCTTGGAAAGACGGTACACTGAAGCTTTCTTT.

The gene calls are TRBV9 and TRBJ1-2; D is ambiguous. The germline V gene has CDR1 SGDLS and CDR2 YYNGEE. The V end lost 4 bases, the J end lost 1 base, and 11 bases lay between the germline ends. The CDR3 contains 14 residues. The CDR3 protein is CASSNSGLNYGYTF. As DNA, the CDR3 is TGTGCCAGCAGCAATTCGGGCCTTAACTATGGCTACACCTTC.

There are a few counts of this clone. The chain has TRBV30 and TRBJ2-7; 7 nucleotides align to TRBD2. Trimming removed 0 bases from V and 6 bases from J; junction bases left unmatched: 8. The germline CDR1 and CDR2 sequences are GTSNPN and SVGIG (reference sequence). This CDR3 has 14 amino acids. The CDR3 DNA is TGTGCCTGGAGTGTACAAGCGGGGCCCGGCGAGCAGTACTTC. This sequence encodes CAWSVQAGPGEQYF.

V usage is TRBV10-3 and J usage is TRBJ2-3; D ambiguous. The ends were cut back, 2 bases at V and 0 bases at J, with 9 bases in the middle. Germline V gene data show CDR1 as ENHRY and CDR2 as SYGVKD. The CDR3 loop spans 15 amino acids. CDR3 in amino acids: CAISERDGSTDTQYF. In nucleotides, the CDR3 is TGTGCCATCAGTGAGAGGGATGGGAGCACAGATACGCAGTATTTT.

This sequence joins TRBV27 and TRBJ2-3; 10 bases agree with TRBD2. CDR1 is MNHEY, CDR2 SMNVEV, per germline (reference sequence). V lost 2 bases, J lost 0 bases, and 8 bases stayed unmatched. This CDR3 spans 18 amino acids. DNA of the CDR3: TGTGCCAGCAGTTTAAAGGGAACTAGCGGGGCTAGCACAGATACGCAGTATTTT. This codes for CASSLKGTSGASTDTQYF.

V is TRBV6-1 and J is TRBJ1-2; tentatively, D is TRBD1 (5 bases). The V end lost 6 bases, the J end lost 4 bases, and 18 bases lay between the germline ends. Germline lookup yields CDR1 MNHNS and CDR2 SASEGT. The CDR3 length is 15 residues. The DNA of the CDR3 is TGTGCCAGCAGCGCCGCAACAGGACCTGCCTATGGCTACACCTTC. The encoded protein is CASSAATGPAYGYTF.

A few counts support this clone. The genes are TRBV6-4 and TRBJ2-5, with D perhaps matching TRBD2 (5 bases). CDR3 size: 12 residues. The V end was cut by 6 bases, the J end by 5 bases, with 10 bases between. The V gene's germline CDR1 is MRHNA and CDR2 SNTAGT. CDR3 DNA sequence: TGTGCCAGCAGCCAACGAGGGGAGACCCAGTACTTC. This sequence encodes CASSQRGETQYF.

The chain carries TRBV6-6 and TRBJ2-7; D is possibly TRBD1 (5 bases). V was trimmed by 5 bases and J by 2 bases, leaving 7 bases between them. There are 12 residues in the CDR3. CDR1 is MNHNY and CDR2 is SVGAGI in the germline V gene (reference sequence). This CDR3 reads CASSDSPYEQYF. As DNA, the CDR3 is TGTGCCAGCAGTGACAGCCCCTACGAGCAGTACTTC.

This clone was counted only a few times. The chain recombines TRBV5-1 with TRBJ1-1; weak D call: TRBD1 (6 bases). The CDR3 covers 13 residues. Germline values: CDR1 SGHRS, CDR2 YFSETQ. The V end was cut by 4 bases, the J end by 4 bases, with 11 bases between. In DNA, the CDR3 is TGCGCCAGCAGCCTAACAGGGTCCACTGAAGCTTTCTTT. Encoded protein: CASSLTGSTEAFF.

This clone was found a few times. J is TRBJ2-1 and V is TRBV5-1; 7 bases align to TRBD1. J gave up 5 bases and V 2 bases, and 4 bases lay outside the gene matches. Germline V gives CDR1 SGHRS, CDR2 YFSETQ. The CDR3 has 14 amino acids. The CDR3 reads CASSFGTENNEQFF. DNA for the CDR3: TGCGCCAGCAGCTTCGGGACAGAGAACAATGAGCAGTTCTTC.

The V gene is TRBV20-1, the J gene TRBJ2-7; D remains unclear. V dropped 6 bases and J dropped 6 bases, with 12 bases sitting between them. Germline CDR1 DFQATT, CDR2 SNEGSKA (reference sequence). The CDR3 loop spans 11 amino acids. CDR3: CSAQWGVEQYF. DNA for the CDR3: TGCAGTGCGCAGTGGGGTGTCGAGCAGTACTTC.

This rearrangement joins TRBV20-1 to TRBJ2-3; D is ambiguous. Germline values: CDR1 DFQATT, CDR2 SNEGSKA (reference sequence). The CDR3 contains 10 residues. Trimming shortened V by 5 bases and J by 8 bases, and 8 bases separated the two germline ends. CDR3 region: CSAQRATQYF. CDR3 nucleotide sequence: TGCAGTGCTCAAAGGGCTACGCAGTATTTT.

This chain links TRBV28 with TRBJ2-7, with 8 bases aligning to TRBD1. The junction had 10 bases not matched to a gene; V was cut back by 6 bases and J by 6 bases. The length of the CDR3 is 14 residues. Germline values: CDR1 MDHEN, CDR2 SYDVKM. The CDR3 region has the DNA TGTGCCAGCAGCCCCGACTCGACAGGGGTCGAGCAGTACTTC. Its translation is CASSPDSTGVEQYF.

The J gene is TRBJ2-1, the V gene TRBV10-3, with 14 positions matching TRBD2. The CDR3 is made up of 16 amino acids. Germline V gene data show CDR1 as ENHRY and CDR2 as SYGVKD. The V segment lost 2 bases and the J segment 6 bases; nucleotides outside the gene matches: 3. CDR3 residues: CAISEPGLAGGNEQFF. CDR3 DNA sequence: TGTGCCATCAGTGAGCCAGGACTAGCGGGGGGCAATGAGCAGTTCTTC.

The chain is built from TRBV7-9 and TRBJ1-2; 7 bases map to TRBD1. V shed 2 bases and J 4 bases; nucleotides not matched to a gene: 4. The CDR3 runs 14 residues. The germline V gene has CDR1 SEHNR and CDR2 FQNEAQ (reference sequence). The CDR3 is CASSLRGDSYGYTF. CDR3 in DNA: TGTGCCAGCAGCTTAAGAGGGGACAGCTATGGCTACACCTTC. Filled out from reference TRBV7-9 and TRBJ1-2, the complete variable domain reads DTGVSQNPRHKITKRGQNVTFRCDPISEHNRLYWYRQTLGQGPEFLTYFQNEAQLEKSRLLSDRFSAERPKGSFSTLEIQRTEQGDSAMYLCASSLRGDSYGYTFGSGTRLTVV.

The rearrangement uses TRBV23-1 and TRBJ1-1; tentative D call: TRBD1 (5 bases). TRBV23-1 is filed as an ORF, its function uncertain. V lost 0 bases and J lost 5, with 16 bases in between. This CDR3 has 16 amino acids. CDR3 sequence: CASSQSPPGRGTEAFF. The CDR3 DNA reads as TGCGCCAGCAGTCAATCGCCCCCCGGGAGGGGTACTGAAGCTTTCTTT.

This clone appeared a few times. The rearrangement links TRBV10-2 to TRBJ1-2; D is possibly TRBD1 (5 bases). The V and J ends lost 2 bases and 0 bases respectively, with 10 bases between them. CDR1 and CDR2 (germline): WSHSY, SAAADI. This CDR3 has 15 residues. CDR3 region: CASSEPGNANYGYTF. The CDR3 nucleotides are TGCGCCAGCAGTGAGCCAGGGAACGCTAACTATGGCTACACCTTC.

CDR3 DNA sequence: TGCATTCCACACTGGAACACTGAAGCTTTCTTT. Encoded protein: CIPHWNTEAFF. This rearrangement joins TRBV20-1 to TRBJ1-1; D ambiguous. Germline V gene data show CDR1 as DFQATT and CDR2 as SNEGSKA (reference sequence). CDR3 length equals 11 residues.

The sample holds a few counts of this clone. This chain links TRBV30 with TRBJ2-5; TRBD1 matches 8 bases. The CDR3 contains 13 residues. Germline trimming cut 5 bases from V and 5 bases from J; bases unmatched to any gene: 7. Germline values: CDR1 GTSNPN, CDR2 SVGIG (reference sequence). DNA for the CDR3: TGTGCCTGGGTTAGGACAGGGTGGGAGACCCAGTACTTC. Translation gives CAWVRTGWETQYF.